These T cell receptor beta chains were read from a single sample in a study of identifying expanded T cells in peripheral blood. Clones were read by immunoSEQ multiplex PCR, and TCRdb kept only the in-frame ones, dropping some. The data contain roughly 90,000 clones, 80% to 90% of them singletons. Sequencing input: blood. The receptors here all came from a person aged 18 to 70 in good health. Both conserved end residues are part of each CDR3. D genes are given only for firm matches. Only part of the rows carry a size: once, few, many, or a class if the clone is expanded.

>NA|TRBV5-6|NA|TRBJ2-7
TGTGCCAGCAGCTTGGCTGGCAGGGGTCCTTACTACGAGCAGTACTTC
CASSLAGRGPYYEQYF
>TRBD2|TRBV6-5|NA|TRBJ2-1
TGTGCCAGCAGTTACTTAGCGGGATCCAATGAGCAGTTCTTC
CASSYLAGSNEQFF
>NA|TRBV11-2|NA|TRBJ2-1
TGTGCCAGCAGCCAACAAACGGGAGAGCAGTTCTTC
CASSQQTGEQFF
>NA|TRBV6-5|NA|TRBJ2-6
TGTGCCAGCAGCCAAGACTGGGCCAACGTCCTGACTTTC
CASSQDWANVLTF
>NA|TRBV15|NA|TRBJ2-7
TGTGCCACCAGCACCCCCGCGGGATCGTTACGGTACTTC
CATSTPAGSLRYF
>TRBD1|TRBV2|NA|TRBJ1-2
TGTGCCAGCGGCTCCCGACAGGGGGCTAGAGGCTACACCTTC
CASGSRQGARGYTF
>TRBD1|TRBV6-1|NA|TRBJ1-1
TGTGCCAGCAGTGAGGCAGGGGGGAGTATAAAGAAGGGTGAAGCTTTCTTT
CASSEAGGSIKKGEAFF
>TRBD1|TRBV5-4|NA|TRBJ2-7
TGTGCCAGCAGTACCGGGACAGGGTCATACGAGCAGTACTTC
CASSTGTGSYEQYF
>NA|TRBV28|NA|TRBJ2-7
TGTGCCAGCAGTTTGGACGGAAGGAACTACGAGCAGTACTTC
CASSLDGRNYEQYF
>TRBD1|TRBV9|NA|TRBJ1-2
TGTGCCAGCAGCGTAGGACAGGGGACCTATGGCTACACCTTC
CASSVGQGTYGYTF
>NA|TRBV9|NA|TRBJ1-1
TGTGCCAGCCGGCGAGGGGACACTGAAGCTTTCTTT
CASRRGDTEAFF
>NA|TRBV7-9|NA|TRBJ1-4
TGTGCCAGCAGCTTACAGGGGCTTAATGAAAAACTGTTTTTT
CASSLQGLNEKLFF
>NA|TRBV20-1|NA|TRBJ2-7
TGCAGTGCTGCCCTTCAAGGGGAGCAGTACTTC
CSAALQGEQYF
>NA|TRBV5-1|few|TRBJ2-2
TGCGCCAGCAGTGGAGGGAACCCGAACACCGGGGAGCTGTTTTTT
CASSGGNPNTGELFF
>NA|TRBV7-2|NA|TRBJ1-6
TGTGCCAGCAGCTTAGGGCTCTACTCCTATAATTCACCCCTCCACTTT
CASSLGLYSYNSPLHF
>TRBD1|TRBV30|NA|TRBJ1-5
TGTGCCTCTGGACAGGGACTCAATCAGCCCCAGCATTTT
CASGQGLNQPQHF
>NA|TRBV6-5|NA|TRBJ1-5
TGTGCCAGCAGTTACTCTTCAGCGGCGAATCAGCCCCAGCATTTT
CASSYSSAANQPQHF
>TRBD1|TRBV13|NA|TRBJ1-2
TGTGCCAGCAGCCGCGTCAGGACAGGGCACTATGGCTACACCTTC
CASSRVRTGHYGYTF
>NA|TRBV7-9|once|TRBJ1-1
TGTGCCAGCAGCTTAGGTCAGGTGGGAGATTGGGATGAAGCTTTCTTT
CASSLGQVGDWDEAFF
>TRBD1|TRBV18|NA|TRBJ1-2
TGTGCCAGCTCACCACGGGACAGAGCTAACTATGGCTACACCTTC
CASSPRDRANYGYTF
>TRBD1|TRBV15|once|TRBJ2-5
TGTGCCACCAGCGTGGGACAGGGGCTTCAAGAGACCCAGTACTTC
CATSVGQGLQETQYF
>NA|TRBV2|NA|TRBJ1-2
TGTGCCAGCAGTGAGGCAGCTTACTCCCTCTATGGCTACACCTTC
CASSEAAYSLYGYTF
>TRBD1|TRBV5-1|NA|TRBJ2-7
TGCGCCAGCAGCTTATCGATCGACAGGGACTACGAGCAGTACTTC
CASSLSIDRDYEQYF
>TRBD2|TRBV10-3|NA|TRBJ2-1
TGTGCCATCAGTTTGACCGGGACTAGCGCATACAATGAGCAGTTCTTC
CAISLTGTSAYNEQFF
>NA|TRBV7-9|NA|TRBJ2-7
TGTGCCAGCAGCTTAGACAGACCGAGGGGCGAGCAGTACTTC
CASSLDRPRGEQYF
>TRBD1|TRBV5-5|NA|TRBJ2-1
TGTGCCAGCAGCGGAGGACAGGGGGCCTACAATGAGCAGTTCTTC
CASSGGQGAYNEQFF
>TRBD1|TRBV19|NA|TRBJ1-2
TGTGCCAGTAAGGGACAGATGGGCGGCTACACCTTC
CASKGQMGGYTF
>NA|TRBV4-3|NA|TRBJ1-6
TGCGCCAGCAGCCCCGCCATAGGAGGGTCCTATTCACCCCTCCACTTT
CASSPAIGGSYSPLHF
>NA|TRBV19|NA|TRBJ2-3
TGTGCCAGTAGCACCCAGGATGTGTCAGGCACAGATACGCAGTATTTT
CASSTQDVSGTDTQYF
>NA|TRBV6-5|NA|TRBJ1-1
TGTGCCAGCAGGGGGGAAATGAACACTGAAGCTTTCTTT
CASRGEMNTEAFF
>TRBD1|TRBV6-5|many|TRBJ1-6
TGTGCCAGCAGTTACCTAACAGGGGGCGCACATTCACCCCTCCACTTT
CASSYLTGGAHSPLHF
>NA|TRBV5-6|few|TRBJ2-1
TGTGCCAGCAGCTTTGAGGTCTCCTACAATGAGCAGTTCTTC
CASSFEVSYNEQFF
>NA|TRBV2|NA|TRBJ1-4
TGTGCCAGCAGTGAAAGCCCGGGGTTGGGGGAAAAACTGTTTTTT
CASSESPGLGEKLFF
>NA|TRBV7-6|NA|TRBJ2-2
TGTGCCAGCAGCTTAAGAACCCAGAACACCGGGGAGCTGTTTTTT
CASSLRTQNTGELFF
>NA|TRBV9|NA|TRBJ1-2
TGTGCCAGCAGCGTAGAAGTGGAATGCATCTATGGCTGCACCTTC
CASSVEVECIYGCTF
>NA|TRBV6-6|NA|TRBJ1-1
TGTGCCAGCAGTTGGGGAAATACAAACACTGAAGCTTTCTTT
CASSWGNTNTEAFF
>NA|TRBV5-1|NA|TRBJ2-5
TGCGCCAGCAGCGTCAGTCACCCCGGAGAGACCCAGTACTTC
CASSVSHPGETQYF
>NA|TRBV7-9|few|TRBJ2-7
TGTGCCAGCAGCTTAGTACAGGCAACCTACGAGCAGTACTTC
CASSLVQATYEQYF
>NA|TRBV4-3|NA|TRBJ2-2
TGCGCCAGCAGCCAAGATCGCGAGAACACCGGGGAGCTGTTTTTT
CASSQDRENTGELFF
>NA|TRBV5-5|NA|TRBJ2-7
TGTGCCAGCAGCTTTCGGACAGCCTCCTACGAGCAGTACTTC
CASSFRTASYEQYF